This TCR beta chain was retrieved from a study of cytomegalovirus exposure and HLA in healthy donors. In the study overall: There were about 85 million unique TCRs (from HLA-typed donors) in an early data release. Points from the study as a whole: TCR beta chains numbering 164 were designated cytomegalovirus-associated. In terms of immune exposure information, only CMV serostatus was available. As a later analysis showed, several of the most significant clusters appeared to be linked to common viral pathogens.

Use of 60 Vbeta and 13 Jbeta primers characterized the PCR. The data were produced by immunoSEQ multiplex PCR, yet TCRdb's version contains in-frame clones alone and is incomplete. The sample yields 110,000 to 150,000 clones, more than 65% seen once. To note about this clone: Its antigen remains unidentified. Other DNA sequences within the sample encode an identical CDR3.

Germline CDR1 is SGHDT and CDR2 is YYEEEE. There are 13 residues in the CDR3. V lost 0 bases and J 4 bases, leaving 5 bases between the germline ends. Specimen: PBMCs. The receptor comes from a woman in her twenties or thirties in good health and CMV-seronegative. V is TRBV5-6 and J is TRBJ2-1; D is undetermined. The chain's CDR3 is CASSLDIYNEQFF. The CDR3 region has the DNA TGTGCCAGCAGCTTGGACATATACAATGAGCAGTTCTTC.